This TCR beta chain was sequenced for a study of T-cell memory formation after mild COVID-19. Study as a whole: TCR clusters were mostly donor specific.

As concerns this clonotype: Its antigen is not known.

Libraries for TCRalpha and TCRbeta carried sample barcodes and unique molecular identifiers via 5'RACE. TCRdb re-called the 5' RACE reads through MiXCR, storing one row per CDR3 protein. Of around 400,000 distinct CDR3 sequences listed, less than 25% were seen once; the top ten hold around 8.7%. General study results and limits: A balance of CD4 and CD8 characterized clones contracting day 15 to 85, whereas later expanders leaned CD4+. Memory cells collected pre-infection included some clones that later responded, suggesting cross-reactive memory joined.

Sequenced sample: PBMCs or a T cell subset sorted from them (not recorded which). This sequence originates from an adult woman who had mild COVID-19 (a few samples of this study predate the infection). Cell type and time point are not known.

The CDR3 protein is CASSPRGVGSNQPQHF. DNA for the CDR3: TGTGCCAGCTCACCACGGGGGGTGGGGAGCAATCAGCCCCAGCATTTT. This rearrangement joins TRBV18 to TRBJ1-5, with D tentatively TRBD1 (5 bases). The germline gives CDR1 KGHSH, CDR2 LQKENI. V dropped 1 base and J dropped 1 base, with 11 bases sitting between them. The CDR3 is 16 residues long.